The source of this T cell receptor beta chain is a study of cytomegalovirus exposure and HLA in healthy donors (dated by TCRdb to 2016 to 2017). As for the study more broadly: An earlier analysis of 550 to 700 of the donors reported 250 to 300 Gb of sequence data and 117 million unique TCR beta sequences from 150 million to 200 million T cells. Roughly 300 gigabases of sequencing data and 70 million to 100 million unique TCR sequences were included in an early release covering about 620 HLA-typed donors. Of the 300 to 450 genotyped donors, 75% to 85% were placed in the genetic ancestry cluster associated with self-reported Caucasian donors. The study aimed to test whether signatures of past pathogen exposure could be identified by cataloging public T cell receptors. The study profiled the T cell repertoires of 500 to 800 subjects by immunosequencing and related them to cytomegalovirus serostatus. Besides the first cohort of under 700 subjects, a separate validation cohort made up of 120 or so different subjects was used. The study combined high-throughput TCR immunosequencing, statistical association of individual TCRs with disease status, and machine learning to predict cytomegalovirus infection status. In a later analysis, previously published TCR beta repertoires from 550 to 700 donors were re-analyzed and high-resolution HLA genotyping was added so that TCR occurrence patterns could be studied. In the later analysis, no new phenotypic data were used to find candidate immune exposures; instead, reliance was placed on TCR beta sequences and their occurrence across donors. An earlier analysis of 587 of the donors used high-throughput TCR beta sequencing to judge whether each TCR beta V gene segment behaved as functional or pseudogenic. Donor age, sex, ethnicity and CMV serostatus were compiled alongside the repertoire data. A later genetic analysis used genome-wide SNP genotypes for about 65% of the 666 donors, treating that subset as a discovery cohort. All discovery cohort repertoires had been generated on a single sequencing platform. HLA typing covered class I and class II loci at four-digit resolution. Typing coverage varied by locus: roughly 629-630 donors for A, B, C, DRB1 and DQB1; approximately 520 for DQA1; 606 for DPA1; 450 to 480 for DPB1. Roughly 5 DR-DQ haplotypes were handled as single units for association and clustering, since linkage in the cohort was strong. Among some 410 genotyped donors of the cohort, an average of approximately 220,000 unique TCR beta nucleotide sequences was sequenced per donor, of which roughly 17% were non-productive.

The cohort consisted of 600 to 750 healthy bone marrow donors. All cohort members were sampled while nominally healthy, although unrecorded immune exposures were likely present. The donor tested CMV seropositive, placing the donor among the approximately 310 seropositive members of the cohort. A peripheral blood sample was provided by each donor, and peripheral blood mononuclear cells were used for TCR beta sequencing. Genomic DNA extraction from the blood cell samples was performed with the Qiagen DNeasy Blood Extraction Kit. On the study overall, not on this receptor specifically: A later analysis found that HLA-associated TCR beta chains were more clonally expanded and had lower generation probabilities than equally common non-associated chains. Most CMV-associated TCR beta chains appeared to be HLA-restricted in a later analysis, and the HLA associations seemed to be driven largely by CMV exposure. In a later analysis, the rate of TCR association differed among HLA loci, with DRB1 alleles having the most associated TCRs and HLA-C alleles having the fewest. It was suggested by the authors that the approach could potentially be generalized to other disease states and immunological phenotypes. Some IMGT-functional V segments, including TRBV6-2 and TRBV6-3, could not be told apart with the 87-base-pair reads, so those segments were excluded. The study gave a list of over 150 TCR beta chains associated with cytomegalovirus. Across donors, most TCR sequences were observed very rarely, whereas some public TCRs were present in many individuals. Immune exposure information for the cohort was limited to CMV serostatus. In a later analysis, 16,951 TCR beta sequences were associated with specific HLA alleles at a false discovery rate of 0.05. The classifier was reported to diagnose cytomegalovirus status with high specificity and sensitivity in both the original and validation cohorts. Sequencing depth was assumed to be roughly uniform across donors in the presence/absence analyses, though that assumption may not hold. Over 15 rarely observed V segments, including chromosome 9 orphons, were excluded from the earlier analysis of just under 600 of the donors because counts were too low. Linkage disequilibrium might explain the correlated functional status among segregating V segments, but an unknown experimental factor could not be ruled out. Because HLA typing was missing for some donors at each locus, association tests included only the typed subset. A group of highly shared sequence variants was considered likely to be a technical artifact of the sequencing pipeline. A few of the identified cytomegalovirus-associated TCR beta chains were confirmed in vitro to be specific for cytomegalovirus antigens. The cohort was sequenced for TCR beta chains only, and without alpha or paired-chain data the features that could be detected were limited. Strong co-occurrence of HLA alleles, especially DR and DQ, made assigning TCR associations to individual alleles difficult. According to a later analysis, parvovirus B19, influenza, CMV and Epstein-Barr virus appeared linked to several top co-occurrence clusters. A later genetic analysis associated a missense DCLRE1C variant with V-gene and J-gene trimming of TCR beta chains, and an independent cohort replicated the association. In an earlier analysis of about 600 of the donors, most TCR beta V segments appeared in productive rearrangements about 87% or about 30% of the time, broadly matching IMGT annotations. A further reported finding was that TCR beta sequences accurately predicted the HLA-A and HLA-B alleles for most subjects in the first cohort. A later genetic analysis reported fewer N-insertions in productive TCRs among donors in an Asian-associated ancestry cluster than the roughly 700-donor mean.

Library creation used the immunoSEQ multiplex PCR assay. The multiplex PCR relied on a mix of 60 forward primers for TCR Vbeta segments and 13 reverse primers for TCR Jbeta segments. Amplification of the CDR3 region of rearranged TCR beta genes was performed with a multiplex PCR assay on genomic DNA. The amplified TCR beta libraries were sequenced on the Illumina HiSeq System as 87-base-pair reads. From the authors' description of their analysis: In a later analysis, 77 million or so unique TCR beta chains were counted across the 650 to 700 repertoires, and around 10 million of these chains were shared by at least two donors. Raw reads were error-corrected and collapsed into unique sequences with a nearest-neighbor algorithm that merged closely related sequences to remove PCR and sequencing errors. Alignment of CDR3 sequences to IMGT reference sequences was used to assign V, D and J gene segments. Each retained sequence needed at least a six-nucleotide match to both a V gene segment and a J gene segment. Rearrangements were classified as productive when the CDR3 lacked stop codons and remained in frame with V and J, and all other rearrangements were classified as non-productive. CDR3 was defined according to IMGT convention as the region running from the second conserved V-encoded cysteine to the conserved J-encoded phenylalanine. The earlier analysis of about 570 of the donors excluded any sequence lacking an unambiguous match to a single V gene segment. In an earlier analysis of around 590 of the donors, a V segment was called functional when productive rearrangements were above 56.7%, and segregating when the standard deviation between donors exceeded 5%. To diagnose cytomegalovirus status from the catalog of TCR beta chain sequences, a statistical classification framework was built. V and J gene assignment, in a later analysis, came from comparing TCR nucleotide sequences with IMGT/GENE-DB human TR gene sequences. Using the TCRdist pipeline, a later analysis assigned CDR3 sequences along with most-parsimonious VDJ recombination scenarios. In a later analysis, each TCR beta chain was defined by its CDR3 amino acid sequence together with its V-gene family, and reads without a unique V-gene family were excluded. A later analysis removed roughly 590 highly shared, low-generation-probability nucleotide sequences to deal with suspected cross-contamination and a sequencing artifact. In a later analysis, a clonal expansion index was calculated for each public chain from normalized within-repertoire ranks of inferred template counts. In a later analysis, generation probabilities were computed with a VDJ recombination model fitted to out-of-frame rearrangements, and the resulting probabilities were checked against IGoR. In a later analysis, hypergeometric tests were used to score TCR-TCR, TCR-HLA and TCR-CMV co-occurrence, with a repertoire-size bias correction applied to TCR pairs. A later analysis estimated false discovery rates by permuting HLA or CMV assignments 20 times. A later analysis grouped co-occurring TCRs with DBSCAN, adding TCRdist sequence similarity when clustering within HLA-allele-positive subsets. Repertoires with fewer than 30,000 or more than 120,000 public chains were left out of co-occurrence clustering, as were about 5 repertoires with anomalous nucleotide sharing. The table was pulled from immuneACCESS by TCRdb, which kept in-frame rearrangements only. Such tables lose some clones; where checked, under half of the loss comes from unresolved V genes, and the rest has no known cause. That table is the source of V, J and clone size, and D and trimming were worked out from the DNA. In all, the sample holds around 120,000 clones, and about three quarters of those were seen once. Less than 3.5% of the sample is in the top ten clones.

As concerns this clone: What antigen it recognizes has not been identified. Base qualities are not at hand, and no much larger clone is one base apart. Other DNA sequences in this specimen translate into the identical CDR3.

From its cysteine to its phenylalanine, the CDR3 spans 14 amino acids. Only the CDR3 part of the read is kept: 42 bases, read in frame from the first base. The V end loses 0 bases and the J end loses 5 bases, and a stretch of 11 bases separates them. As encoded in the germline V gene, CDR1 is SGDLS while CDR2 is YYNGEE. The chain couples TRBV9 to TRBJ1-2; tentative D gene TRBD1, with 5 bases matching. Sequencing was done on a sample of PBMCs. The TCR originated in a woman in her forties in good health and CMV-seropositive. CDR3 sequence: CASSVGQGGYGYTF. The sequence in DNA is TGTGCCAGCAGCGTAGGGCAGGGTGGTTATGGCTACACCTTC.